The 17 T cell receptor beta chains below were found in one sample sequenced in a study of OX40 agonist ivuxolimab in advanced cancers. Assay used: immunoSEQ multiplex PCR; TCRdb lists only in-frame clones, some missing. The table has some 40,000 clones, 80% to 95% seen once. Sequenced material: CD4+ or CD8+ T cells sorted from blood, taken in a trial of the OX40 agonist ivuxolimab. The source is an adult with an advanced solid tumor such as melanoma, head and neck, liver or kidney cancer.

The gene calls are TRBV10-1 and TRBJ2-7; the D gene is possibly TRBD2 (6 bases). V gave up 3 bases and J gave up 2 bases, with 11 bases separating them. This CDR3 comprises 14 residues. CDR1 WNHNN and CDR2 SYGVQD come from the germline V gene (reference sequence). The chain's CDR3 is CASSDGGMAYEQYF. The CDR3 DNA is TGCGCCAGCAGTGATGGCGGGATGGCCTACGAGCAGTACTTC.

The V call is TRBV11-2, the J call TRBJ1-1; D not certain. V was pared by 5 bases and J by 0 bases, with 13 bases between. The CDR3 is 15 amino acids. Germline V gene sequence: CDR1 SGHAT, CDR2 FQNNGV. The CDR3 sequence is CASSPYSSLNTEAFF. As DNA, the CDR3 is TGTGCCAGCAGCCCTTACAGTAGCTTGAACACTGAAGCTTTCTTT. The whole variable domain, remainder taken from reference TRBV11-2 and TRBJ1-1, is EAGVAQSPRYKIIEKRQSVAFWCNPISGHATLYWYQQILGQGPKLLIQFQNNGVVDDSQLPKDRFSAERLKGVDSTLKIQPAKLEDSAVYLCASSPYSSLNTEAFFGQGTRLTVV.

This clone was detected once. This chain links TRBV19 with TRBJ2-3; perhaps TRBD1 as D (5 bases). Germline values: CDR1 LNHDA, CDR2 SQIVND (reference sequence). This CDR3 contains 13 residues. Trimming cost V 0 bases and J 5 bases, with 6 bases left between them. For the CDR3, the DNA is TGTGCCAGTAGTATAGATAGGGGAGATACGCAGTATTTT. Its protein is CASSIDRGDTQYF.

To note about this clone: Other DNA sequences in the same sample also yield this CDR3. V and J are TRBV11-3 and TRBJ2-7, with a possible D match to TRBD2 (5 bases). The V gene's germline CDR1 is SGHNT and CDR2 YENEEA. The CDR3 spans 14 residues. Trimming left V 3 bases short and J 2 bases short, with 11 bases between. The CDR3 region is CASSFSPGAYEQYF. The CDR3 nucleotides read TGTGCCAGCAGCTTCTCACCCGGGGCCTACGAGCAGTACTTC.

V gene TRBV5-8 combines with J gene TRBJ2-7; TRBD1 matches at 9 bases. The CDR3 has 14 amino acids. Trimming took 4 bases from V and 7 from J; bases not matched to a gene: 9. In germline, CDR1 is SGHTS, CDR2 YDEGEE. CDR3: CASSKGTGWLEQYF. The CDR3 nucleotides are TGTGCCAGCAGCAAAGGGACAGGGTGGTTAGAGCAGTACTTC.

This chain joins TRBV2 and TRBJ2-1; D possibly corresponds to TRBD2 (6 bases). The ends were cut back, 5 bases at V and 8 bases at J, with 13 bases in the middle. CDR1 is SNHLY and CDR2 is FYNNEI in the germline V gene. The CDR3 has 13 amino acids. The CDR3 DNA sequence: TGTGCCAGCAGTCTCGGACGGAGGGATGAGCAGTTCTTC. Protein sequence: CASSLGRRDEQFF.

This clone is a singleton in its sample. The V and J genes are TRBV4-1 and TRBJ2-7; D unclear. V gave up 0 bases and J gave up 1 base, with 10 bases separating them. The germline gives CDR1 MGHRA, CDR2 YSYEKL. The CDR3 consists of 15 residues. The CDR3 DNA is TGCGCCAGCAGCCAAGAATCGCTAGTTTCCTACGAGCAGTACTTC. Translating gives CASSQESLVSYEQYF.

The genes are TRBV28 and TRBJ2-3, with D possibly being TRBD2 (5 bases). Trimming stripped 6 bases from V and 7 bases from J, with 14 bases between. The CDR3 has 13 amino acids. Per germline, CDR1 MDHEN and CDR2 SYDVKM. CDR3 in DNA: TGTGCCAGCAGGGACTCGAGTTATTATACGCAGTATTTT. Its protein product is CASRDSSYYTQYF.

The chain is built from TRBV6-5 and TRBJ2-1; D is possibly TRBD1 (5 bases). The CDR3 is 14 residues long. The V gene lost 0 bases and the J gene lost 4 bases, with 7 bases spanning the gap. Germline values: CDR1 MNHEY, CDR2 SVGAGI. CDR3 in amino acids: CASSYSQGYNEQFF. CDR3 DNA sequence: TGTGCCAGCAGTTACTCCCAGGGTTACAATGAGCAGTTCTTC.

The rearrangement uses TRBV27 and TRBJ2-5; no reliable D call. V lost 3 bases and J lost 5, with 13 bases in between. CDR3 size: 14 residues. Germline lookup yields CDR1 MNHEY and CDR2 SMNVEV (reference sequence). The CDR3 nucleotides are TGTGCCAGCAGTTTGTCTAGGGCGCGGGAGACCCAGTACTTC. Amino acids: CASSLSRARETQYF.

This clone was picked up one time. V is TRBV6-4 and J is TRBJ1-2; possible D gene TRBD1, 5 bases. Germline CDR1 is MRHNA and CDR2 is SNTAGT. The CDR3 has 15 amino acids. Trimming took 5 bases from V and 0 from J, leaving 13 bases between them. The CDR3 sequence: CASSRYGGANYGYTF. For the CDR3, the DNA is TGTGCCAGCAGTCGCTACGGGGGAGCTAACTATGGCTACACCTTC.

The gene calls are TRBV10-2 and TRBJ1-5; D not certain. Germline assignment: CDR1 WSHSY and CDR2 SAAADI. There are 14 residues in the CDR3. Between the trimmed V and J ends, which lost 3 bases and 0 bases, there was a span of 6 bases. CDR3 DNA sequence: TGCGCCAGCAGTGAAAGGGATAGCAATCAGCCCCAGCATTTT. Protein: CASSERDSNQPQHF.

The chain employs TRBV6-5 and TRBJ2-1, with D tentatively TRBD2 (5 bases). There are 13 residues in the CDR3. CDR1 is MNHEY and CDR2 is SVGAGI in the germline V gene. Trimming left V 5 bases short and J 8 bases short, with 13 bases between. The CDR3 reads CASSGSPKDEQFF. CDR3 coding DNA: TGTGCCAGCAGTGGGAGCCCAAAGGATGAGCAGTTCTTC.

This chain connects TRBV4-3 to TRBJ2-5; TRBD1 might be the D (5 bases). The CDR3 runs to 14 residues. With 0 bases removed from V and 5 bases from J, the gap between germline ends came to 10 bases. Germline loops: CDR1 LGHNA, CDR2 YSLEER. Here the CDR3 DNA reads TGCGCCAGCAGCCAAGAGCCAGGGTGGGAGACCCAGTACTTC. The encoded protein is CASSQEPGWETQYF.

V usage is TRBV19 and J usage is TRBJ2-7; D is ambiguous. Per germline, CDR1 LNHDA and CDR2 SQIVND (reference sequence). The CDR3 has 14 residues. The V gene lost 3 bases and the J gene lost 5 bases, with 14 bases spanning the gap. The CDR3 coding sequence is TGTGCCAGTAGTATTTTATTGAAGTTCCACGAGCAGTACTTC. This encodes CASSILLKFHEQYF. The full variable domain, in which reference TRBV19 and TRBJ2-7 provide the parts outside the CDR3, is DGGITQSPKYLFRKEGQNVTLSCEQNLNHDAMYWYRQDPGQGLRLIYYSQIVNDFQKGDIAEGYSVSREKKESFPLTVTSAQKNPTAFYLCASSILLKFHEQYFGPGTRLTVT.

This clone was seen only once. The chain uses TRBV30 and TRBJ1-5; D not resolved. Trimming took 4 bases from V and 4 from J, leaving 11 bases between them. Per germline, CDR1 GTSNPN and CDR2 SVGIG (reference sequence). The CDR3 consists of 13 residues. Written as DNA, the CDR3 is TGTGCCTGGACCCGCGACATTAATCAGCCCCAGCATTTT. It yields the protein CAWTRDINQPQHF.

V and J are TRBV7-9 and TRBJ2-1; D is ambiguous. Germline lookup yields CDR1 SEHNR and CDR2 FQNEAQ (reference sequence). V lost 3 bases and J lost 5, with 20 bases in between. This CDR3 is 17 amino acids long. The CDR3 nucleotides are TGTGCCAGCAGCTTCGGCTGGGCGGACGAAGCTAACAATGAGCAGTTCTTC. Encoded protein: CASSFGWADEANNEQFF.